The following is a T cell receptor beta chain sequence with its context. The antigen remains undetermined. This sample includes further DNA sequences coding for the same CDR3. Time point of the sample: approximately 12 months of natalizumab therapy. This sample stems from a study of multiple sclerosis patients with progressive multifocal leukoencephalopathy. Data came from immunoSEQ multiplex PCR; TCRdb stores just in-frame clones and leaves some out. The repertoire holds some 28,000 clones, with around 87% as singletons. General study results and limits: It is unclear whether the findings reflect JC virus infection or general immunocompromise. Clones expanded at PML were already present before and during natalizumab.

V lost 2 bases and J 7 bases, leaving 12 bases between the germline ends. The germline V gene encodes CDR1 WNHNN and CDR2 SYGVQD (reference sequence). The CDR3 runs to 14 residues. Sequenced material: PBMCs, taken from a patient treated with natalizumab. The rearrangement uses TRBV10-1 and TRBJ1-5, with TRBD1 as a possible D gene (6 bases). This receptor was obtained from a human donor with multiple sclerosis. In DNA, the CDR3 is TGCGCCAGCAGTGAGCAGGGGCGGCACCAGCCCCAGCATTTT. Residues: CASSEQGRHQPQHF.